Each of the 3 T cell receptor beta chains below was sequenced from the same sample in a study of shared clonotypes between healthy human individuals. Sequencing was performed with immunoSEQ multiplex PCR; in TCRdb, only in-frame clones are kept and a portion is missing. The sample holds about 770,000 clones, about two thirds seen once. Sequencing was carried out using memory CD4+ T cells sorted from blood. Subset noted: CD45RA-negative fraction. These receptors all come from a woman under 40 in good health.

The V and J genes are TRBV18 and TRBJ1-2; D might be TRBD1 (5 bases). V was clipped by 3 bases and J by 4 bases, with 15 bases between them. There are 15 residues in the CDR3. CDR1 and CDR2 from the germline V gene are KGHSH and LQKENI. CDR3 residues: CASSPEQVFSYGYTF. The CDR3 DNA is TGTGCCAGCTCACCGGAACAGGTTTTTTCCTATGGCTACACCTTC.

The chain joins TRBV12-1 to TRBJ1-5. TRBV12-1 is listed as a pseudogene. The CDR3 length is 15 residues. CDR3 residues: CASSFGGTENQPQHF. The CDR3 coding sequence is TGTGCCAGCAGCTTTGGGGGGACGGAAAATCAGCCCCAGCATTTT.

The chain joins TRBV6-1 to TRBJ2-1; 9 bases align to TRBD2. Germline CDR1 and CDR2: MNHNS and SASEGT. There are 16 residues in the CDR3. J gave up 9 bases and V 1 base, and 10 bases lay outside the gene matches. CDR3 amino acids: CASSEGLFAGGFEQFF. In DNA, the CDR3 is TGTGCCAGCAGTGAAGGTTTGTTTGCGGGAGGGTTTGAGCAGTTCTTC.